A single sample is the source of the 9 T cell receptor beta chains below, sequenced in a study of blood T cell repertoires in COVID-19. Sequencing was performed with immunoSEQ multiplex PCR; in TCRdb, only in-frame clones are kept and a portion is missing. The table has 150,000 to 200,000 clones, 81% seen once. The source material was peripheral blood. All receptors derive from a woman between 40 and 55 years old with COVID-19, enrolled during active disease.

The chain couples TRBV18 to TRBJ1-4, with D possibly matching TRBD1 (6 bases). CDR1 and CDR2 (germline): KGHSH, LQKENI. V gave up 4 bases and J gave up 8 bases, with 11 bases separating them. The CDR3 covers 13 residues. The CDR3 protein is CASSRNREEKLFF. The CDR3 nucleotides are TGTGCCAGCTCACGGAACAGGGAGGAAAAACTGTTTTTT.

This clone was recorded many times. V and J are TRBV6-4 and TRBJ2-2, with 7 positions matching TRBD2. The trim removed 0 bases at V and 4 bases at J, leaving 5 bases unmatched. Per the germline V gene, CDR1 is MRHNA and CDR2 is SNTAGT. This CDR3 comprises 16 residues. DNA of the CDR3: TGTGCCAGCAGTGACTCGCGGGGGTCGGGCACCGGGGAGCTGTTTTTT. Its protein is CASSDSRGSGTGELFF.

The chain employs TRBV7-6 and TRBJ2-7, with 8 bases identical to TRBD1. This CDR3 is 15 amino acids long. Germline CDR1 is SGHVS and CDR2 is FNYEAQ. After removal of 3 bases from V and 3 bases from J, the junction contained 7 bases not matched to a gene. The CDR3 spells CASSLGPGQDYEQYF. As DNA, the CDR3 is TGTGCCAGCAGCTTGGGACCGGGACAGGACTACGAGCAGTACTTC.

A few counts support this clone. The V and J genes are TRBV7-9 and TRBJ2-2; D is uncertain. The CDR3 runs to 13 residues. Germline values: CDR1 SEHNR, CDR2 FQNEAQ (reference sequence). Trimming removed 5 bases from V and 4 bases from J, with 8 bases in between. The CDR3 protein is CASSPRLTGELFF. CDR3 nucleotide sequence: TGTGCCAGCAGCCCGCGCCTCACCGGGGAGCTGTTTTTT.

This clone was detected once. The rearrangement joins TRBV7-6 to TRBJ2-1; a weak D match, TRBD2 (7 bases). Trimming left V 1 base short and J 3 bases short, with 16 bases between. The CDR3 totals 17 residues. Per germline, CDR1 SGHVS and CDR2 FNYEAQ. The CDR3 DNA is TGTGCCAGCAGCTTAGTGTCGGGGGGCAGCAACTACAATGAGCAGTTCTTC. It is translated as CASSLVSGGSNYNEQFF.

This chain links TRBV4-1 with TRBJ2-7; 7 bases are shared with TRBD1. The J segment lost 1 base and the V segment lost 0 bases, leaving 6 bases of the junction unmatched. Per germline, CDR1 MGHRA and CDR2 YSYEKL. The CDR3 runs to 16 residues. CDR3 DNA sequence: TGCGCCAGCAGCCAAGATTTCCCAGGGGGATCCTACGAGCAGTACTTC. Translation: CASSQDFPGGSYEQYF.

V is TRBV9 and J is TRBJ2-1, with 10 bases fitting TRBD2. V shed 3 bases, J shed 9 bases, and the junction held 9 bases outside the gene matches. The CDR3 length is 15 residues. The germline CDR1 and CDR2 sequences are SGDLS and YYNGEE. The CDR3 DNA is TGTGCCAGCAGCGCGCCGCTAGCGGGAGTTTCTGAGCAGTTCTTC. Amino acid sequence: CASSAPLAGVSEQFF.

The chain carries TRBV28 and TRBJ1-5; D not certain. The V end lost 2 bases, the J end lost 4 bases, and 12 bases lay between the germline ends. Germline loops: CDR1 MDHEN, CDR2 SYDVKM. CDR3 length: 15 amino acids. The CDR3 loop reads CASSLVTSLNQPQHF. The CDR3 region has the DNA TGTGCCAGCAGTTTAGTGACAAGCTTAAATCAGCCCCAGCATTTT. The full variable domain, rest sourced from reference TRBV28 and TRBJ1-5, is DVKVTQSSRYLVKRTGEKVFLECVQDMDHENMFWYRQDPGLGLRLIYFSYDVKMKEKGDIPEGYSVSREKKERFSLILESASTNQTSMYLCASSLVTSLNQPQHFGDGTRLSIL.

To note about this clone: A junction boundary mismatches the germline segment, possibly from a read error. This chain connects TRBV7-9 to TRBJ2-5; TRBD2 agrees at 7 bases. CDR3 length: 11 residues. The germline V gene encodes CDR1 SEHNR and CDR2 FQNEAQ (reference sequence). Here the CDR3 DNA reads TGTGCCAGCCGCCCTGGGGGACTATTGGACTTC. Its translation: CASRPGGLLDF.